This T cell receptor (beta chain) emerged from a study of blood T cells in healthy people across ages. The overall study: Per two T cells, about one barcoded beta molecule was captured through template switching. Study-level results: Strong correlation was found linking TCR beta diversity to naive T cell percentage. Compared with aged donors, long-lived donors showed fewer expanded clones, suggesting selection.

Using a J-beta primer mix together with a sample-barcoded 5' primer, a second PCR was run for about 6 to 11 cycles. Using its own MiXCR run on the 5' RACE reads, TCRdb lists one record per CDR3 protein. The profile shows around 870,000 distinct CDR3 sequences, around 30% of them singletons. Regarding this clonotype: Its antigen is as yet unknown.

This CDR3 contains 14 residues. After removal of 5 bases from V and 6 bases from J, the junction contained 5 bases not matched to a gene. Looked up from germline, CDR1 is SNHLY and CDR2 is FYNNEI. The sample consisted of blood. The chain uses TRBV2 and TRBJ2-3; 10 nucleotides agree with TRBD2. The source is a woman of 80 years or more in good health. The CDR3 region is CASSLTSGVDTQYF. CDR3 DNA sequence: TGTGCCAGCAGTCTTACTAGCGGGGTGGATACGCAGTATTTT.